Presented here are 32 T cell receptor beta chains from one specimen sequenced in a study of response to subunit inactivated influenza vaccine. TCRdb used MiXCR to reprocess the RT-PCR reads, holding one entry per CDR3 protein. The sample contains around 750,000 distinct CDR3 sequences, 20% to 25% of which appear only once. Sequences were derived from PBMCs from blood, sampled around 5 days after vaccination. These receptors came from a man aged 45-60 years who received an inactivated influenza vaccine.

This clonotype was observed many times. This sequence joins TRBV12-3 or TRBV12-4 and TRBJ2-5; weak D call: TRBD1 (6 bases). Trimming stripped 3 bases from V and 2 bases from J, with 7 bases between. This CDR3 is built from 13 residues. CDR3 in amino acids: CASSFTGQETQYF. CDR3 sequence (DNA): TGTGCCAGCAGTTTTACAGGGCAAGAGACCCAGTACTTC.

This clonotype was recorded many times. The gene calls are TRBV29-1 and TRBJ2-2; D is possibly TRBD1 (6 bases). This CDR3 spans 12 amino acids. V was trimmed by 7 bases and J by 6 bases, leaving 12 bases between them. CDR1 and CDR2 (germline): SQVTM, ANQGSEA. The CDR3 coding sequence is TGCAGCGCTGCAGGGGTACCCGGGGAGCTGTTTTTT. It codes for CSAAGVPGELFF.

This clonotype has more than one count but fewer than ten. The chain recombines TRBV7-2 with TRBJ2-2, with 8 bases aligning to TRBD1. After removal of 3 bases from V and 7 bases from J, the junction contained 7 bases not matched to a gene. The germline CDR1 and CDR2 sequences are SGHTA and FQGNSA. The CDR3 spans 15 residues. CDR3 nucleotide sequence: TGTGCCAGCAGCTTGGACAGGGTCGTGGGCGGGGAGCTGTTTTTT. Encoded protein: CASSLDRVVGGELFF.

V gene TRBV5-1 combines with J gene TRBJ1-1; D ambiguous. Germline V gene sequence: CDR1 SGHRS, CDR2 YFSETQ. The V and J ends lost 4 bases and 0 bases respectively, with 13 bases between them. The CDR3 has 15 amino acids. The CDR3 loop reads CASSPDVGMNTEAFF. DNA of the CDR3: TGCGCCAGCAGCCCGGATGTAGGCATGAACACTGAAGCTTTCTTT. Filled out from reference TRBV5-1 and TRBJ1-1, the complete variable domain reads KAGVTQTPRYLIKTRGQQVTLSCSPISGHRSVSWYQQTPGQGLQFLFEYFSETQRNKGNFPGRFSGRQFSNSRSEMNVSTLELGDSALYLCASSPDVGMNTEAFFGQGTRLTVV.

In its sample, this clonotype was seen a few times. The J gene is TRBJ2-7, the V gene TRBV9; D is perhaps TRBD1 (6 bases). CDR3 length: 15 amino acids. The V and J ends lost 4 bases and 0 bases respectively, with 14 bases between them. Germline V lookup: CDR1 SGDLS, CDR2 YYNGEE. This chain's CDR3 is CASSKGHPSSYEQYF. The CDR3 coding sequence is TGTGCCAGCAGCAAGGGACATCCGAGCTCCTACGAGCAGTACTTC.

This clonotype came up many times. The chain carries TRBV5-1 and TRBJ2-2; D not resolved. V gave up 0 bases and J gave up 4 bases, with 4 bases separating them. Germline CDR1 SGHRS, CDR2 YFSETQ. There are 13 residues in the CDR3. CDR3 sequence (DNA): TGCGCCAGCAGCTTGGAGGCCACCGGGGAGCTGTTTTTT. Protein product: CASSLEATGELFF. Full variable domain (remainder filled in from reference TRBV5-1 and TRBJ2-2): KAGVTQTPRYLIKTRGQQVTLSCSPISGHRSVSWYQQTPGQGLQFLFEYFSETQRNKGNFPGRFSGRQFSNSRSEMNVSTLELGDSALYLCASSLEATGELFFGEGSRLTVL.

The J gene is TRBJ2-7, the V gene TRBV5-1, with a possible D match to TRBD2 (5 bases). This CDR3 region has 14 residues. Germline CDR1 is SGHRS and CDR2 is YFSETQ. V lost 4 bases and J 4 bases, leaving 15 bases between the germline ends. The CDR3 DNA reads TGCGCCAGCAGCGAGGACTGGAGTGGGTACGAGCAGTACTTC. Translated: CASSEDWSGYEQYF.

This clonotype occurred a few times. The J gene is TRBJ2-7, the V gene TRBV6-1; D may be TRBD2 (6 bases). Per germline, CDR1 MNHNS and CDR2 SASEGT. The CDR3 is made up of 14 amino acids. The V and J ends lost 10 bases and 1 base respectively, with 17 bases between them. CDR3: CATHRGRGSYEQYF. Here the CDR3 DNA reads TGTGCCACCCACCGGGGGAGAGGATCCTACGAGCAGTACTTC.

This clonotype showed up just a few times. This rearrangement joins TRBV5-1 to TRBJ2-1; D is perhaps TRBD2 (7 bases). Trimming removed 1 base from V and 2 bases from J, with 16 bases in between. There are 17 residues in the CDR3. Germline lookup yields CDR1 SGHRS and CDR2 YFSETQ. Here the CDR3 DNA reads TGCGCCAGCAGCTTGAAACCCGGGGGGCAAGCCTACAATGAGCAGTTCTTC. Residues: CASSLKPGGQAYNEQFF.

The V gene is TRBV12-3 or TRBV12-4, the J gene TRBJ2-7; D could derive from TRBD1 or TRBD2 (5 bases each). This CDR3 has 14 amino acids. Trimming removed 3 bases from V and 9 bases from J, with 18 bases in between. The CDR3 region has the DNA TGTGCCAGCAGTTTGGGGCACGGACTTATGGGGCAGTACTTC. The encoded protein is CASSLGHGLMGQYF.

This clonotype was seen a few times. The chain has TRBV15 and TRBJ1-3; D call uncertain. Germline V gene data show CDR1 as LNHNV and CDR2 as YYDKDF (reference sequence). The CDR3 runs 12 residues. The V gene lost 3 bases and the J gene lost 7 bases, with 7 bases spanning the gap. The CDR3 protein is CATSRWENTIYF. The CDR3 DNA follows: TGTGCCACCAGCAGGTGGGAGAACACCATATATTTT.

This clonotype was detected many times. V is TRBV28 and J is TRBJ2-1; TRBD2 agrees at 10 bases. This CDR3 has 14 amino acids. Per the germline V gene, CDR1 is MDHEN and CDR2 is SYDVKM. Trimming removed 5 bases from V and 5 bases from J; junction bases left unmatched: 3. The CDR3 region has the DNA TGTGCCAGCAGTCAAAGCGGGGGGGACAATGAGCAGTTCTTC. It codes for CASSQSGGDNEQFF.

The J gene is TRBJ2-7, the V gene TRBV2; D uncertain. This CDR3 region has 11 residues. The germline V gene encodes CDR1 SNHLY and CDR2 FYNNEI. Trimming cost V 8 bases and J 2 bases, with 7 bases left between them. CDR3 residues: CASGGPYEQYF. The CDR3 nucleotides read TGTGCCAGCGGTGGGCCCTACGAGCAGTACTTC.

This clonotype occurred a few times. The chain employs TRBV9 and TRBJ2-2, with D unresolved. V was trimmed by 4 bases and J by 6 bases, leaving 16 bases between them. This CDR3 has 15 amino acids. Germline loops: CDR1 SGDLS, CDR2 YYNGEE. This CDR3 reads CASSLEDLSAGELFF. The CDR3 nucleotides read TGTGCCAGCAGCTTGGAAGACTTGTCGGCCGGGGAGCTGTTTTTT.

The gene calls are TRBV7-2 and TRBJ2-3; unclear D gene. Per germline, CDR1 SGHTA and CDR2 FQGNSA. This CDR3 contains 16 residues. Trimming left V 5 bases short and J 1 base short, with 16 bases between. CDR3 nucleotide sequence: TGTGCCAGCAGCCCAACGGCGGCGATACGCACAGATACGCAGTATTTT. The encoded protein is CASSPTAAIRTDTQYF.

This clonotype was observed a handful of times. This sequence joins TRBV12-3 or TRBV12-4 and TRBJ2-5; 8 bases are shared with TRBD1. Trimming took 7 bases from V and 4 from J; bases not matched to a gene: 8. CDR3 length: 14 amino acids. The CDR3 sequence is CASKTGAKGETQYF. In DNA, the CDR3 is TGTGCCAGCAAGACAGGGGCTAAGGGAGAGACCCAGTACTTC.

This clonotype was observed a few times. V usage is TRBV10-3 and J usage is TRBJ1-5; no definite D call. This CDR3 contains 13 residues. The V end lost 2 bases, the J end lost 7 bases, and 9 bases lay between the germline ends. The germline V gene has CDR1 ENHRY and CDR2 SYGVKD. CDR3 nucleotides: TGTGCCATCAGTGAGACCCAAAACCAGCCCCAGCATTTT. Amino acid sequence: CAISETQNQPQHF.

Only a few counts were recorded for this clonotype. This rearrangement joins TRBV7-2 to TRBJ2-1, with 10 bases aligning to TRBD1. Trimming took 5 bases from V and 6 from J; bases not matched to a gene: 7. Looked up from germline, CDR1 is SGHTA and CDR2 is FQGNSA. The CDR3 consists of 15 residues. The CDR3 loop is CASSVDRGLGNEQFF. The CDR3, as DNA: TGTGCCAGCAGCGTAGACAGGGGGCTTGGCAATGAGCAGTTCTTC. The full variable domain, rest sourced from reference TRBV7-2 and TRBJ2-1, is GAGVSQSPSNKVTEKGKDVELRCDPISGHTALYWYRQSLGQGLEFLIYFQGNSAPDKSGLPSDRFSAERTGGSVSTLTIQRTQQEDSAVYLCASSVDRGLGNEQFFGPGTRLTVL.

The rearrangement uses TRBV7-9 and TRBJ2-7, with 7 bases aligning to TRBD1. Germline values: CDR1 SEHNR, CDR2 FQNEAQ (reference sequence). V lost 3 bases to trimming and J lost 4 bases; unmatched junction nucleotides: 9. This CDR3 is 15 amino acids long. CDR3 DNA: TGTGCCAGCAGCTTTACAGGGGCTCCTAGGTACGAGCAGTACTTC. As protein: CASSFTGAPRYEQYF. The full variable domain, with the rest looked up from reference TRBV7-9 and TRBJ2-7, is DTGVSQNPRHKITKRGQNVTFRCDPISEHNRLYWYRQTLGQGPEFLTYFQNEAQLEKSRLLSDRFSAERPKGSFSTLEIQRTEQGDSAMYLCASSFTGAPRYEQYFGPGTRLTVT.

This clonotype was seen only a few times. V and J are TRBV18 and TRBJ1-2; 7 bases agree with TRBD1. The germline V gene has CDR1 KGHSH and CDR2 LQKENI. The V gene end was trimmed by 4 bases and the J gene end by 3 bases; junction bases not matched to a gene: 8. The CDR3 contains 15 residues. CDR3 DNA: TGTGCCAGCTCACGTGTTAACAGGGGCCACTATGGCTACACCTTC. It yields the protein CASSRVNRGHYGYTF.

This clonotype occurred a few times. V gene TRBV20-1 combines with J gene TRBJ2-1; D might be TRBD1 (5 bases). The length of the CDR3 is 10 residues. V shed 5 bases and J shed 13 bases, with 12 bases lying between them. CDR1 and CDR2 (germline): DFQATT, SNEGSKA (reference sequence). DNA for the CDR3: TGCAGTGCTCAGACAGAAGATCAGTTCTTC. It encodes CSAQTEDQFF.

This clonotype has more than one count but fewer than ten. This chain's CDR3 is CASSSLLTRGSYNEQFF. In DNA, the CDR3 is TGTGCCAGCAGTTCCTTATTGACTAGAGGTAGTTACAATGAGCAGTTCTTC. The V and J genes are TRBV12-3 or TRBV12-4 and TRBJ2-1; D might be TRBD2 (6 bases). CDR3 size: 17 residues. Trimming took 4 bases from V and 4 from J, leaving 20 bases between them.

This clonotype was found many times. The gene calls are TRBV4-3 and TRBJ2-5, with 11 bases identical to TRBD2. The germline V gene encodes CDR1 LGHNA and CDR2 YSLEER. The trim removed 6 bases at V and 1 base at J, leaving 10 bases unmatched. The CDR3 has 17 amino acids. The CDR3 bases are TGCGCCAGCAGTTCTACCGGGACTAGCGGAACCCAAGAGACCCAGTACTTC. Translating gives CASSSTGTSGTQETQYF.

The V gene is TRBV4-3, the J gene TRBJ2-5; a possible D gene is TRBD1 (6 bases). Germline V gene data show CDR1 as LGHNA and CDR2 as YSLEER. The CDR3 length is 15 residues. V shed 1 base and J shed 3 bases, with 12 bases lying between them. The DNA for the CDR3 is TGCGCCAGCAGCCAAGTCCAGGGGCGGGAAGAGACCCAGTACTTC. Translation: CASSQVQGREETQYF.

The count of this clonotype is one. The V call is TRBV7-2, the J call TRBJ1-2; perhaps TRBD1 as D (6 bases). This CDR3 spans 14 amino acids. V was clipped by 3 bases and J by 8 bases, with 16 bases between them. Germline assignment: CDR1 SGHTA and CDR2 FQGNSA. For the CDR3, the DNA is TGTGCCAGCAGCTTGATAGGGGGAATAGAGGGCTACACCTTC. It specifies CASSLIGGIEGYTF.

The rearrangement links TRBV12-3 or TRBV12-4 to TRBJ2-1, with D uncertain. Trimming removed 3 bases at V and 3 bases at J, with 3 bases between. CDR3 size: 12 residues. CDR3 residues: CASSLHYNEQFF. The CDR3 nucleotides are TGTGCCAGCAGTTTGCACTACAATGAGCAGTTCTTC.

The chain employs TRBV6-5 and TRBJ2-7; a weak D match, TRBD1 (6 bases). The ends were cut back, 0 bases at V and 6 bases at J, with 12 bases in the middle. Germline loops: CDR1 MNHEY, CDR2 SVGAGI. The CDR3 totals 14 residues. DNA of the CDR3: TGTGCCAGCAGTTACTCGTTCCCAGGGGTCGAGCAGTACTTC. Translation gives CASSYSFPGVEQYF.

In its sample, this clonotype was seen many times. The CDR3 here is CSVLTGPYEQYF. CDR3 coding DNA: TGCAGCGTCCTGACAGGGCCCTACGAGCAGTACTTC. This chain uses TRBV29-1 with TRBJ2-7; 7 bases fit TRBD1. This CDR3 spans 12 amino acids. V shed 6 bases and J 2 bases; nucleotides not matched to a gene: 4. Germline V gene data show CDR1 as SQVTM and CDR2 as ANQGSEA.

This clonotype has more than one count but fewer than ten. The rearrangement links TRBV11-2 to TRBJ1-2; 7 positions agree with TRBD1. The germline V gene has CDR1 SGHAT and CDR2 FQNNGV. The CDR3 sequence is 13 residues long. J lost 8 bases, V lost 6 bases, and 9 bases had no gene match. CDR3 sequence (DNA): TGTGCCAGCAGGAAGGGGGCCCAGGGAGGCTACACCTTC. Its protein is CASRKGAQGGYTF.

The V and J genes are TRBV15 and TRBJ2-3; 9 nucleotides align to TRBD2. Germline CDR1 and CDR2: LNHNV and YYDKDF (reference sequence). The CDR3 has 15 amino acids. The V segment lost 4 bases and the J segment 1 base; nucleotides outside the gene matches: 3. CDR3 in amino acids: CATSTRTSGTDTQYF. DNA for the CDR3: TGTGCCACCAGCACCCGGACTAGCGGCACAGATACGCAGTATTTT.

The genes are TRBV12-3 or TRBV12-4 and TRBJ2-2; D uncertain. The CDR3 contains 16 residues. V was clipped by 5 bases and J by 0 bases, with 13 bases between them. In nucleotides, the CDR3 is TGTGCCAGCAGTCCCGTGGGCGTAGCGAACACCGGGGAGCTGTTTTTT. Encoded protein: CASSPVGVANTGELFF.

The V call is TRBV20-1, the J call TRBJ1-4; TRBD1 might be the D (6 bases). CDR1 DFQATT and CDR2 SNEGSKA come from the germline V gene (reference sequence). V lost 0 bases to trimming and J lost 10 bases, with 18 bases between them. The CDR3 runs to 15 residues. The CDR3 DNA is TGCAGTGCTAGAGATCCATCACAGGGTAGGGGAAAACTGTTTTTT. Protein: CSARDPSQGRGKLFF.